This TCR beta chain was retrieved from a study of CD8 T cells in Susac syndrome. Study background: The Susac syndrome patients that were sequenced included roughly six with active disease and roughly eight in remission.

The V end lost 5 bases, the J end lost 1 base, and 9 bases lay between the germline ends. Germline CDR1 DFQATT, CDR2 SNEGSKA (reference sequence). CDR3 length: 12 residues. Susac syndrome patients met recently defined diagnostic criteria for definite or probable disease. Random hexamers were used to reverse transcribe roughly 0.45 to 1 ug of RNA. TCRdb processed the immunoSEQ multiplex PCR reads anew with MiXCR; each CDR3 protein has one entry. This table holds 150,000 to 190,000 distinct CDR3 sequences, approximately 95% found once. This sequence joins TRBV20-1 and TRBJ2-7; D is undetermined. The sequencing sample was made of CD4+ T cells from PBMCs. This TCR was sampled from a human donor with Susac syndrome. The CDR3 DNA follows: TGCAGTGCTGTCAGCTCGTCCTACGAGCAGTACTTC. Its protein is CSAVSSSYEQYF.